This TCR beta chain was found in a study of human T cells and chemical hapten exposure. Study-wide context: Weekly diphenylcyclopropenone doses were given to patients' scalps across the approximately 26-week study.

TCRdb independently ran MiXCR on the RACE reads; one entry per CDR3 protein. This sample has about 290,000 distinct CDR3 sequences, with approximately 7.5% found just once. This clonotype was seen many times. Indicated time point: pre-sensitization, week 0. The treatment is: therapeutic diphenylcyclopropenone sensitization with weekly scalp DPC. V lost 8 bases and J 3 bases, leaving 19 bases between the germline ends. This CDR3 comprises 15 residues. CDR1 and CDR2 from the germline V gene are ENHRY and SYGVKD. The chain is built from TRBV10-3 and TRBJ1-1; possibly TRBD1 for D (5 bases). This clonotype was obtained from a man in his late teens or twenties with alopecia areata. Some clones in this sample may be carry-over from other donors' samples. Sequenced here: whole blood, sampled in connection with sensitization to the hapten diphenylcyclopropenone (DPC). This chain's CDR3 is CAIGGSRTIDTEAFF. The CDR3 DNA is TGTGCCATCGGCGGGTCTCGGACAATCGACACTGAAGCTTTCTTT.